Listed here are 6 T cell receptor beta chains from one sample, sequenced in a study of T-cell memory formation after mild COVID-19. Each CDR3 protein gets one entry after TCRdb re-called the 5' RACE reads with MiXCR. The sample holds around 200,000 distinct CDR3 sequences; roughly a tenth are singletons and the top ten take approximately 3%. Specimen: PBMCs or a T cell subset sorted from them (not recorded which). All receptors derive from a man aged 18 to 35 who had mild COVID-19 (a few samples of this study predate the infection). Cell type and time point are not known.

The V gene is TRBV4-1, the J gene TRBJ2-3; D is ambiguous. V shed 1 base and J shed 6 bases, with 8 bases lying between them. Germline CDR1 and CDR2: MGHRA and YSYEKL. This CDR3 contains 13 residues. The chain's CDR3 is CASSQGPVDTQYF. For the CDR3, the DNA is TGCGCCAGCAGCCAAGGGCCGGTTGATACGCAGTATTTT.

The rearrangement links TRBV6-6 to TRBJ1-2, with unresolved D. Trimming took off 2 bases at V and 8 bases at J, with 12 bases between the two ends. Germline V gene data show CDR1 as MNHNY and CDR2 as SVGAGI (reference sequence). The CDR3 length is 13 residues. CDR3 amino acids: CASSYIQVMGYTF. CDR3 nucleotides: TGTGCCAGCAGTTACATCCAGGTGATGGGCTACACCTTC.

Only a few counts were recorded for this clonotype. The chain couples TRBV7-9 to TRBJ1-2; D gene uncertain. V was clipped by 1 base and J by 4 bases, with 4 bases between them. The germline V gene encodes CDR1 SEHNR and CDR2 FQNEAQ (reference sequence). The CDR3 loop spans 12 amino acids. CDR3 bases: TGTGCCAGCAGCTTAGAATTCTATGGCTACACCTTC. As protein: CASSLEFYGYTF.

CDR3 DNA: TGTGCCAGCACCGCAGACTACAATGAGCAGTTCTTC. It yields the protein CASTADYNEQFF. The chain links TRBV27 to TRBJ2-1, with D unclear. The V gene's germline CDR1 is MNHEY and CDR2 SMNVEV (reference sequence). This CDR3 is 12 amino acids long. V dropped 7 bases and J dropped 3 bases, with 7 bases sitting between them.

The chain employs TRBV7-2 and TRBJ2-7; TRBD2 aligns across 7 bases. V was clipped by 5 bases and J by 3 bases; unmatched bases: 7. Germline-derived CDR1 and CDR2 are SGHTA and FQGNSA. The CDR3 loop spans 14 amino acids. The CDR3: CASSLGLLLYEQYF. Written as DNA, the CDR3 is TGTGCCAGCAGCCTGGGACTACTGCTCTACGAGCAGTACTTC.

This clonotype appeared once. The chain combines TRBV7-2 with TRBJ1-1; a weak D match, TRBD1 (5 bases). V was cut by 3 bases and J by 2 bases, with 19 bases left in between. Germline V gene data show CDR1 as SGHTA and CDR2 as FQGNSA. This CDR3 is built from 17 residues. This CDR3 reads CASSFLPWGVGNTEAFF. The DNA for the CDR3 is TGTGCCAGCAGCTTCCTCCCTTGGGGGGTGGGAAACACTGAAGCTTTCTTT.